This passage covers 22 T cell receptor beta chains from one sample sequenced in a study of blood T cells in healthy people across ages. The authors ran a second PCR of about 6 to 11 cycles using a sample-barcoded 5' primer and a J-beta primer mix. TCRdb recomputed calls from the 5' RACE reads with MiXCR, one row per CDR3 protein. The table has around 900,000 distinct CDR3 sequences, about 53% seen once. What was sequenced was blood. These receptors were taken from a woman aged 55-75 years in good health.

Only a few counts were recorded for this clonotype. The chain couples TRBV9 to TRBJ1-2; D ambiguous. From germline, CDR1 is SGDLS and CDR2 YYNGEE. Between the trimmed V and J ends, which lost 0 bases and 7 bases, there was a span of 16 bases. The CDR3 is 15 residues long. In DNA form, the CDR3 reads TGTGCCAGCAGCGTAGGAGCTGGCCCCCGGAGTGGCTACACCTTC. Its translation is CASSVGAGPRSGYTF.

The chain carries TRBV5-1 and TRBJ2-1; D possibly corresponds to TRBD2 (5 bases). Trimming left V 2 bases short and J 7 bases short, with 16 bases between. The length of the CDR3 is 15 residues. The germline V gene has CDR1 SGHRS and CDR2 YFSETQ. The CDR3 loop reads CASSFTTGSLNEQFF. Written as DNA, the CDR3 is TGCGCCAGCAGCTTTACAACGGGATCGCTGAATGAGCAGTTCTTC.

The rearrangement uses TRBV4-2 and TRBJ1-2, with TRBD1 identical over 7 bases. The germline gives CDR1 LGHNA, CDR2 YNFKEQ. After removal of 4 bases from V and 7 bases from J, the junction contained 6 bases not matched to a gene. The CDR3 spans 13 residues. CDR3 sequence: CASSPRAGGGYTF. DNA for the CDR3: TGTGCCAGCAGCCCCAGGGCAGGGGGTGGCTACACCTTC.

This sequence joins TRBV7-8 and TRBJ2-3; D ambiguous. The CDR3 runs 13 residues. V shed 5 bases and J shed 5 bases, with 11 bases lying between them. Germline V gives CDR1 SGHVS, CDR2 FQNEAQ. This CDR3 reads CASSGYGLDTQYF. The CDR3 region has the DNA TGTGCCAGCAGCGGGTACGGGTTAGATACGCAGTATTTT.

The rearrangement uses TRBV2 and TRBJ2-3; no definite D call. Germline CDR1 SNHLY, CDR2 FYNNEI. The V end lost 5 bases, the J end lost 2 bases, and 8 bases lay between the germline ends. This CDR3 has 13 residues. The CDR3 region is CASSWQPTDTQYF. CDR3 coding DNA: TGTGCCAGCAGTTGGCAGCCCACAGATACGCAGTATTTT.

The genes are TRBV27 and TRBJ1-5; D unclear. Germline lookup yields CDR1 MNHEY and CDR2 SMNVEV (reference sequence). V dropped 8 bases and J dropped 7 bases, with 15 bases sitting between them. The CDR3 length is 13 residues. The CDR3 bases are TGTGCCAGCTCCCTGTCGGTCGGCCAGCCCCAGCATTTT. Its translation: CASSLSVGQPQHF.

The chain employs TRBV7-3 and TRBJ1-2, with 7 bases fitting TRBD1. This CDR3 contains 15 residues. Germline V CDR1 and CDR2: SGHTA, FQGTGA. V was pared by 5 bases and J by 4 bases, with 10 bases of the junction left unmatched. The CDR3 loop reads CASSPYGQATYGYTF. CDR3 DNA: TGTGCCAGCAGCCCATACGGACAGGCCACCTATGGCTACACCTTC.

The DNA for the CDR3 is TGTGCCAGCAGCTTATTTGGGCCGGGTTGGGGAGCCCCCTCTGGGGCCAACGTCCTGACTTTC. It encodes CASSLFGPGWGAPSGANVLTF. The chain links TRBV7-3 to TRBJ2-6; tentatively, D is TRBD2 (5 bases). This CDR3 has 21 amino acids. V shed 2 bases and J shed 0 bases, with 23 bases lying between them. CDR1 SGHTA and CDR2 FQGTGA come from the germline V gene.

DNA of the CDR3: TGTGCCAGCAGCTTAGAGACAGCGTCCTACAATGAGCAGTTCTTC. Translating it yields CASSLETASYNEQFF. The chain uses TRBV7-8 and TRBJ2-1; maybe TRBD1 (5 bases). The germline V and J ends were trimmed by 1 base and 1 base, with 8 bases remaining between them. The germline gives CDR1 SGHVS, CDR2 FQNEAQ. This CDR3 has 15 amino acids.

The rearrangement links TRBV6-2 or TRBV6-3 to TRBJ2-5; 7 bases are a match to TRBD1. CDR3 length equals 17 residues. Germline V lookup: CDR1 MNHEY, CDR2 SVGEGT. V was clipped by 2 bases and J by 5 bases; unmatched bases: 14. The CDR3 DNA follows: TGTGCCAGCAGTTACCCCTGGTTGACAGGGTGGAAGGAGACCCAGTACTTC. Its translation: CASSYPWLTGWKETQYF.

This clonotype was detected only a few times. The CDR3 nucleotides read TGTGCCAGTAGTATAGGGGAAGAGACCCAGTACTTC. This sequence encodes CASSIGEETQYF. The chain couples TRBV19 to TRBJ2-5; no clear D gene. The germline V gene has CDR1 LNHDA and CDR2 SQIVND (reference sequence). V shed 1 base and J shed 3 bases, with 3 bases lying between them. The CDR3 contains 12 residues.

This clonotype was seen just once. The V gene is TRBV27, the J gene TRBJ1-5, with unresolved D. Trimming cost V 7 bases and J 0 bases, with 25 bases left between them. CDR3 size: 19 residues. Per the germline V gene, CDR1 is MNHEY and CDR2 is SMNVEV (reference sequence). CDR3 DNA sequence: TGTGCCAGCATTACGGGTGTGACGGGCCCCCTATATAGCAATCAGCCCCAGCATTTT. Translating gives CASITGVTGPLYSNQPQHF.

This clonotype appeared a few times. This sequence joins TRBV20-1 and TRBJ2-7; D is unresolved. V lost 4 bases and J 2 bases, leaving 6 bases between the germline ends. This CDR3 contains 11 residues. The germline V gene has CDR1 DFQATT and CDR2 SNEGSKA (reference sequence). CDR3 DNA sequence: TGCAGTGCTAATCTAGCCTACGAGCAGTACTTC. As protein: CSANLAYEQYF.

This chain joins TRBV20-1 and TRBJ2-1, with TRBD1 matching 10 bases. CDR1 and CDR2 (germline): DFQATT, SNEGSKA (reference sequence). V lost 6 bases to trimming and J lost 6 bases; unmatched junction nucleotides: 11. The CDR3 totals 15 residues. Written as DNA, the CDR3 is TGCAGTGCAAGCGACAGGGGGCCACTTCCCAATGAGCAGTTCTTC. Translation: CSASDRGPLPNEQFF.

CDR3 residues: CSATGGWDTQYF. As DNA, the CDR3 is TGCAGCGCCACGGGGGGCTGGGATACGCAGTATTTT. The rearrangement links TRBV29-1 to TRBJ2-3; TRBD2 might be the D (7 bases). The CDR3 is 12 amino acids. The V gene's germline CDR1 is SQVTM and CDR2 ANQGSEA. The V gene lost 7 bases and the J gene lost 6 bases, with 14 bases spanning the gap.

This rearrangement joins TRBV5-4 to TRBJ2-1, with D uncertain. This CDR3 spans 15 amino acids. V was pared by 4 bases and J by 8 bases, with 19 bases between. Per germline, CDR1 SGHNT and CDR2 YYREEE (reference sequence). For the CDR3, the DNA is TGTGCCAGCAGCGACCCTAGGGAATATACTGATGAGCAGTTCTTC. Encoded protein: CASSDPREYTDEQFF.

As to this clonotype: A single base separates this from a much larger clone, so it may be a read error. The V and J genes are TRBV29-1 and TRBJ2-3; D remains ambiguous. Germline values: CDR1 SQVTM, CDR2 ANQGSEA. Trimming shortened V by 5 bases and J by 2 bases, and 14 bases separated the two germline ends. The CDR3 totals 14 residues. The CDR3 DNA sequence: TGCAGCGTTAGCCCGCATCCCTCCACAGATACGCAGTATTTT. Residues: CSVSPHPSTDTQYF.

Worth noting for this clonotype: The junction differs from germline at one of its ends, possibly a read error. This chain connects TRBV20-1 to TRBJ2-7; D not resolved. Near its end, the DNA agrees better with TRBJ2-4, so the J call may be wrong. The CDR3 totals 14 residues. Germline loops: CDR1 DFQATT, CDR2 SNEGSKA (reference sequence). In DNA, the CDR3 is TGCGGTGCTAGAGATCCGCAAGGGTTGGACATTCAGTACTTC. Translation: CGARDPQGLDIQYF.

This clonotype occurred a few times. The chain carries TRBV29-1 and TRBJ1-2; no clear D. This CDR3 contains 13 residues. Trimming removed 5 bases at V and 2 bases at J, with 12 bases between. From germline, CDR1 is SQVTM and CDR2 ANQGSEA. In DNA, the CDR3 is TGCAGCGTTCGATCGGTGGCCAACTATGGCTACACCTTC. It specifies CSVRSVANYGYTF.

This clonotype was observed a handful of times. The chain employs TRBV21-1 and TRBJ2-7; the table's D call of TRBD1 was not tested on the DNA. The DNA end is more similar to TRBJ2-5, so the J call may be wrong. TRBV21-1 has pseudogene status. The CDR3 is 15 amino acids. Written as DNA, the CDR3 is TGTGCCAGCAGCTCCCGGGACAGGGGGCCAGAGACCCAGTACTTC. It translates to CASSSRDRGPETQYF.

The rearrangement links TRBV7-6 to TRBJ2-1, with D unclear. This CDR3 has 12 amino acids. CDR1 and CDR2 from the germline V gene are SGHVS and FNYEAQ. Trimming stripped 8 bases from V and 6 bases from J, with 11 bases between. The CDR3 DNA reads as TGTGCCAGCTCAGATGGGCGCAATGAGCAGTTCTTC. Encoded protein: CASSDGRNEQFF.

CDR3 in DNA: TGTGCCAGCTCACCACGGGAGGCTGAGCAGTTCTTC. Translated, it gives CASSPREAEQFF. The V call is TRBV18, the J call TRBJ2-1; maybe TRBD2 (6 bases). The V gene lost 1 base and the J gene lost 9 bases, with 7 bases spanning the gap. Germline V lookup: CDR1 KGHSH, CDR2 LQKENI. CDR3 length equals 12 residues. Full variable domain (remainder filled in from reference TRBV18 and TRBJ2-1): NAGVMQNPRHLVRRRGQEARLRCSPMKGHSHVYWYRQLPEEGLKFMVYLQKENIIDESGMPKERFSAEFPKEGPSILRIQQVVRGDSAAYFCASSPREAEQFFGPGTRLTVL.